The source of this TCR beta chain is a study of control samples from healthy donors and cancer patients. Profiled with immunoSEQ multiplex PCR; TCRdb holds only in-frame clones, not every one. Of roughly 80,000 clones listed, 70% to 90% are singletons. Per germline, CDR1 SGDLS and CDR2 YYNGEE. This CDR3 comprises 16 residues. The V gene end was trimmed by 0 bases and the J gene end by 5 bases; junction bases not matched to a gene: 7. This chain uses TRBV9 with TRBJ2-5; TRBD2 matches 10 bases. Sample: PBMCs. This receptor was obtained from a woman aged 60 to 75 with head and neck cancer. The CDR3, as DNA: TGTGCCAGCAGCGTAGAGGCTAGCGGGAGTTGGGAGACCCAGTACTTC. Residues: CASSVEASGSWETQYF.